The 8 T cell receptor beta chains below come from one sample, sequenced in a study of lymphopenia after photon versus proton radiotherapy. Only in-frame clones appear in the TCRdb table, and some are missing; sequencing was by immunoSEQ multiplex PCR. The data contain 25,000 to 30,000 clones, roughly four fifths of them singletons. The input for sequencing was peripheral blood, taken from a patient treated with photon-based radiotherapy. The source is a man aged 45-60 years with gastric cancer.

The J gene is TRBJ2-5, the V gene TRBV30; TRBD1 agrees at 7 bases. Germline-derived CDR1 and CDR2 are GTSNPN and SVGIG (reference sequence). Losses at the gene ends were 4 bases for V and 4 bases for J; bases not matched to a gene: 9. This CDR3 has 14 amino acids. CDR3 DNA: TGTGCCTGGACCGGGACAGCCACTCGAGAGACCCAGTACTTC. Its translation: CAWTGTATRETQYF. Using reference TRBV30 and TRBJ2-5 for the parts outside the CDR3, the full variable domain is SQTIHQWPATLVQPVGSPLSLECTVEGTSNPNLYWYRQAAGRGLQLLFYSVGIGQISSEVPQNLSASRPQDRQFILSSKKLLLSDSGFYLCAWTGTATRETQYFGPGTRLLVL.

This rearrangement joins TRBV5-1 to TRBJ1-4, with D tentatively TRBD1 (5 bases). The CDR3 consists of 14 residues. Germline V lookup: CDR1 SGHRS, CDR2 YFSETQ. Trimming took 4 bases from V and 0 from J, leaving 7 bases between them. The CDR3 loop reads CASSGQATNEKLFF. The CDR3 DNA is TGCGCCAGCAGCGGACAAGCAACTAATGAAAAACTGTTTTTT.

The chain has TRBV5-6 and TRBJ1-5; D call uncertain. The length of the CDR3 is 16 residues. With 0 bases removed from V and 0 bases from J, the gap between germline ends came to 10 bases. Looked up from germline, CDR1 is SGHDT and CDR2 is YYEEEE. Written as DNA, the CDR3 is TGTGCCAGCAGCTTGGGGAGGTGGAATAGCAATCAGCCCCAGCATTTT. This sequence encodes CASSLGRWNSNQPQHF. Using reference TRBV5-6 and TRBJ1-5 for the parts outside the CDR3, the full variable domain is DAGVTQSPTHLIKTRGQQVTLRCSPKSGHDTVSWYQQALGQGPQFIFQYYEEEERQRGNFPDRFSGHQFPNYSSELNVNALLLGDSALYLCASSLGRWNSNQPQHFGDGTRLSIL.

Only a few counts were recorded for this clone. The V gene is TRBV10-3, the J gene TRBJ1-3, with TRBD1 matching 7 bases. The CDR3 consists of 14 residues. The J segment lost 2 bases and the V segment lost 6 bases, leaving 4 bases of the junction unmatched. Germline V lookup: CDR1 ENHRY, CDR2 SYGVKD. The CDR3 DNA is TGTGCCATCAGGAACAGGGGAACTGGAAACACCATATATTTT. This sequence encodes CAIRNRGTGNTIYF.

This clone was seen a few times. The CDR3 DNA is TGTGCCAGCAGCTTAGTGCCCTGGTTGGGGTCGAGCAATCAGCCCCAGCATTTT. The encoded protein is CASSLVPWLGSSNQPQHF. This chain joins TRBV7-8 and TRBJ1-5; unclear D gene. Per the germline V gene, CDR1 is SGHVS and CDR2 is FQNEAQ. V dropped 1 base and J dropped 1 base, with 17 bases sitting between them. This CDR3 contains 18 residues.

For the CDR3, the DNA is TGTGCCATCAGTGAAGCGACAGGGCGCAATCAGCCCCAGCATTTT. This translates into CAISEATGRNQPQHF. The chain recombines TRBV10-3 with TRBJ1-5; 7 positions match TRBD1. Losses at the gene ends were 3 bases for V and 2 bases for J; bases not matched to a gene: 4. Germline CDR1 is ENHRY and CDR2 is SYGVKD. The CDR3 length is 15 residues.

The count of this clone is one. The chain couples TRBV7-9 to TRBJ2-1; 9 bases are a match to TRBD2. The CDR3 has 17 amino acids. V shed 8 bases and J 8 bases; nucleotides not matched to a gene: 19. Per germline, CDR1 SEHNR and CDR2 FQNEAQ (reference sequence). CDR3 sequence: CASRPPPRAGGRDEQFF. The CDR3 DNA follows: TGTGCCAGCCGCCCTCCCCCCCGAGCGGGGGGCAGGGATGAGCAGTTCTTC.

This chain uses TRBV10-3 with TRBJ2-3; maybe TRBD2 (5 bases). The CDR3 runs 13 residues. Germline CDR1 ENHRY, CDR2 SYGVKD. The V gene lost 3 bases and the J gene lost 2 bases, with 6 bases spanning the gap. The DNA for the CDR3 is TGTGCCATCAGTGAAGCGGTCACAGATACGCAGTATTTT. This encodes CAISEAVTDTQYF.